This T cell receptor beta chain comes out of a study of neurological immune-mediated disorders. Healthy controls comprised blood bank volunteers in Maryland, USA. A 10-nucleotide random UMI tagged transcripts in template-switch 5'RACE cDNA synthesis. TCRdb reprocessed the 5' RACE reads with MiXCR, giving one entry per CDR3 protein. The sample includes tens of thousands of distinct CDR3 sequences, roughly 18% of them seen just once. Sequencing input: PBMCs. This receptor was identified in a woman between 40 and 50 years old in good health.

The CDR3 region is CASSVEPRGARDTQYF. The CDR3 region has the DNA TGTGCCAGCAGCGTAGAGCCCCGGGGGGCGAGAGATACGCAGTATTTT. This chain links TRBV9 with TRBJ2-3; possible D gene TRBD2, 7 bases. CDR3 length: 16 residues. V was pared by 0 bases and J by 5 bases, with 16 bases between. Germline CDR1 reads SGDLS; CDR2 reads YYNGEE.